This T cell receptor beta chain was identified in a study of cytomegalovirus exposure and HLA in healthy donors. The study ran its PCR with 60 Vbeta and 13 Jbeta primers. Method: immunoSEQ multiplex PCR; TCRdb's copy keeps in-frame clones and lacks some. This sample has around 140,000 clones; approximately 77% occur once, and the top ten carry 0.94%. CDR3 length: 14 residues. CDR1 is SNHLY and CDR2 is FYNNEI in the germline V gene. J lost 4 bases, V lost 7 bases, and 6 bases had no gene match. Sequencing was carried out using PBMCs. The source of this sequence is an older woman in good health and CMV-seronegative. This chain uses TRBV2 with TRBJ2-1; 8 bases match TRBD2. This CDR3 reads CASKRREGYNEQFF. The CDR3 DNA reads as TGTGCCAGCAAGCGCCGGGAGGGGTACAATGAGCAGTTCTTC. Combining the CDR3 with reference TRBV2 and TRBJ2-1 gives the whole variable domain EPEVTQTPSHQVTQMGQEVILRCVPISNHLYFYWYRQILGQKVEFLVSFYNNEISEKSEIFDDQFSVERPDGSNFTLKIRSTKLEDSAMYFCASKRREGYNEQFFGPGTRLTVL.